Described below is a single T cell receptor (beta chain) sequence and its context. The antigen is unknown. The PCR was carried out with 60 Vbeta primers and 13 Jbeta primers. Libraries were prepared by immunoSEQ multiplex PCR; TCRdb keeps only in-frame clonotypes and omits some of them. The sample has 90,000 to 100,000 clones; about 80% are singletons. The entry originates in a study of cytomegalovirus exposure and HLA in healthy donors. The overall study: Among about 400 genotyped donors, around 82% fell in the Caucasian-associated ancestry cluster.

CDR1 is SGHAT and CDR2 is FQNNGV in the germline V gene. The V and J ends lost 3 bases and 4 bases, in that order; junction bases with no gene match: 5. This CDR3 spans 15 amino acids. Study findings and constraints: A later analysis revealed that TCR association rates differed between HLA loci, peaking at DRB1 and bottoming out at HLA-C. Using the classifier, cytomegalovirus status was reportedly diagnosed with high specificity and sensitivity. TCR beta chain V- and J-gene trimming was linked, in a later analysis, to a missense variant in DCLRE1C.

The TCR comes from a man in his forties in good health and CMV-seronegative. J is TRBJ2-1 and V is TRBV11-2, with TRBD1 identical over 8 bases. The specimen was PBMCs. CDR3 sequence (DNA): TGTGCCAGCAGCTTTACAGGGGGGTCTTACAATGAGCAGTTCTTC. The encoded protein is CASSFTGGSYNEQFF.